One T cell receptor (beta chain) is described in this entry. Its antigen has not been determined. Base quality data are lacking; no much larger clone is found one base away. Whole blood was collected in K2EDTA tubes by collaborating institutions according to the institutions' own protocols. For TCRbeta analysis, collaborators shipped samples in one of three forms: frozen whole blood, isolated PBMCs, or DNA extracted from either of those sample types. The source of the sample is a study of blood T cell repertoires in COVID-19 (TCRdb year 2020). Concerning the study at large: Collaborator samples came from the United States, Italy and Spain and covered acute and convalescent phases of COVID-19. Sample metadata almost always included a de-identified subject ID, COVID-19 status, age in years and sex. Where available, HLA class I and class II types were taken from metadata supplied by the sample provider and were not determined by assay-based typing. A freely available public database, intended as a resource for researchers studying the immune response to SARS-CoV-2, is where the repertoires were released. The samples were drawn from two sources: the first 160 participants of the ongoing ImmuneRACE study, and some 1,300 subjects contributed by 6 global collaborators. The prospective study material was composed of cDNA or gDNA derived from T cells, B-cell-depleted T cells, or PBMCs. Deeply sampled blood TCRbeta repertoires from subjects exposed to, actively infected with, or recovered from COVID-19 were included in the dataset.

Taken from cysteine to phenylalanine, the CDR3 has 15 residues. Only CDR3 DNA remains: 45 bases, in frame from the first base. The V end loses 2 bases and the J end loses 2 bases, and a stretch of 11 bases separates them. Per the germline V gene, MDHEN is the CDR1 and SYDVKM is the CDR2. TCRbeta CDR3 regions were amplified from genomic DNA by means of the immunoSEQ Assay, a bias-controlled multiplex PCR. Processing in the source paper ran as follows. The number of nucleated cells in each sample was estimated from the amplification of reference gene primers within the assay. Sequence reads were collapsed and filtered to measure the absolute abundance of every unique TCRbeta CDR3 rearrangement. For each sample, productive Simpson clonality was calculated as the square root of Simpson's diversity index across productive rearrangements. TCRdb stores this immuneACCESS table with in-frame sequences only. Part of the clones is absent; in the studies checked, under half of the shortfall reflects unresolved V genes, and no reason is known for the rest. D and trimming come from the DNA, and the V and J calls and clone size come from that table. The sample table records about 150,000 clones; 70% to 90% of these occur just once. The top ten clones comprise about 2.4% of the sample.

Points the paper makes about the study in general: The amount of clinical and demographic metadata varied by source and participant and was provided uncurated.

The sequence was obtained from a woman between 65 and 79 years old with acute or convalescent COVID-19. The chain was built from TRBV28 and TRBJ2-3; the D gene is perhaps TRBD2, from 7 matching bases. Sample: peripheral blood. The CDR3 region reads CASSLGGGHTDTQYF. DNA sequence: TGTGCCAGCAGTTTAGGCGGGGGCCACACAGATACGCAGTATTTT.